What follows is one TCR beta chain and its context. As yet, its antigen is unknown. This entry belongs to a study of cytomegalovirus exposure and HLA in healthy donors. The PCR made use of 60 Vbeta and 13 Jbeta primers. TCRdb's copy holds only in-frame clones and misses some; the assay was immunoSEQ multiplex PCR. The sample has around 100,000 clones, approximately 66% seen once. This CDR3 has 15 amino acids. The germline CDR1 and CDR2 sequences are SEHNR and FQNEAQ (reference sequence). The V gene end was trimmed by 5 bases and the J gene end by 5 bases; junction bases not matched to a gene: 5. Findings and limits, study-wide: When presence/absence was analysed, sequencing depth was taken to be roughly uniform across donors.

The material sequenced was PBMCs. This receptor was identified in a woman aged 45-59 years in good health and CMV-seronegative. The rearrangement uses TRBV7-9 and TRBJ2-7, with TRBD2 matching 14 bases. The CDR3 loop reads CASSPGTSGSDEQYF. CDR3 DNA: TGTGCCAGCAGCCCGGGGACTAGCGGGAGCGACGAGCAGTACTTC.